These 10 T cell receptor beta chains were all obtained from the same sample, sequenced in a study of blood T cell repertoires in COVID-19. Measured with immunoSEQ multiplex PCR; TCRdb has only the in-frame clones, and not every one. The table includes about 320,000 clones, roughly 90% detected once. Sequencing used peripheral blood. The receptors derive from a man aged 18 to 30 who had recovered from COVID-19.

The chain combines TRBV5-4 with TRBJ1-3; D gene unclear. CDR1 is SGHNT, CDR2 YYREEE, per germline (reference sequence). V was clipped by 1 base and J by 0 bases, with 11 bases between them. This CDR3 is built from 16 residues. The chain's CDR3 is CASSLSPGFSGNTIYF. As DNA, the CDR3 is TGTGCCAGCAGCTTGAGCCCAGGTTTCTCTGGAAACACCATATATTTT.

V usage is TRBV3-1 (or the pseudogene TRBV3-2) and J usage is TRBJ1-1, with D hard to call. This CDR3 comprises 12 residues. CDR1 LGHDT and CDR2 YNNKEL come from the germline V gene (reference sequence). The germline V and J ends were trimmed by 4 bases and 6 bases, with 9 bases remaining between them. The CDR3 nucleotides are TGTGCCAGCAGCCGCGCCCCGGCTGAAGCTTTCTTT. This sequence encodes CASSRAPAEAFF.

This clone has more than one count but fewer than ten. This chain links TRBV7-3 with TRBJ1-6; TRBD1 matches at 7 bases. Trimming cost V 6 bases and J 14 bases; bases outside gene matches: 16. Germline values: CDR1 SGHTA, CDR2 FQGTGA. The CDR3 sequence is 15 residues long. The CDR3 protein is CASRPSGPAQGALHF. DNA for the CDR3: TGTGCCAGCAGGCCGTCCGGACCGGCGCAGGGGGCCCTCCACTTT.

The chain couples TRBV5-1 to TRBJ2-1, with TRBD2 identical over 11 bases. Trimming cost V 3 bases and J 7 bases; bases outside gene matches: 9. Germline CDR1 is SGHRS and CDR2 is YFSETQ. The CDR3 contains 16 residues. The CDR3 DNA reads TGCGCCAGCAGCTCCGATTTAGCGGGGGGGCGTAATGAGCAGTTCTTC. It specifies CASSSDLAGGRNEQFF.

The CDR3 DNA is TGTGCCAGCACTTTGGGAGGCTATGGCTACACCTTC. Protein product: CASTLGGYGYTF. This rearrangement joins TRBV12-3 or TRBV12-4 to TRBJ1-2; no clear D gene. V was trimmed by 7 bases and J by 4 bases, leaving 10 bases between them. The CDR3 has 12 amino acids.

V and J are TRBV12-3 or TRBV12-4 and TRBJ2-1; D is unresolved. Trimming left V 6 bases short and J 6 bases short, with 9 bases between. The CDR3 has 12 residues. CDR3 loop: CASRLTVNEQFF. CDR3 coding DNA: TGTGCCAGCAGGCTAACAGTCAATGAGCAGTTCTTC.

The chain is built from TRBV7-2 and TRBJ2-2, with D possibly TRBD2 on 5 matching bases. Looked up from germline, CDR1 is SGHTA and CDR2 is FQGNSA. This CDR3 has 18 amino acids. Trimming stripped 4 bases from V and 3 bases from J, with 21 bases between. The CDR3 loop is CASSSTVGGGFYTGELFF. The CDR3 coding sequence is TGTGCCAGCAGCTCCACCGTAGGTGGCGGGTTTTACACCGGGGAGCTGTTTTTT. Full variable domain (remainder filled in from reference TRBV7-2 and TRBJ2-2): GAGVSQSPSNKVTEKGKDVELRCDPISGHTALYWYRQSLGQGLEFLIYFQGNSAPDKSGLPSDRFSAERTGGSVSTLTIQRTQQEDSAVYLCASSSTVGGGFYTGELFFGEGSRLTVL.

This clone is a singleton in its sample. The J gene is TRBJ1-1, the V gene TRBV7-2; D is unclear. From germline, CDR1 is SGHTA and CDR2 FQGNSA. Trimming shortened V by 5 bases and J by 6 bases, and 10 bases separated the two germline ends. CDR3 length: 12 residues. The CDR3 bases are TGTGCCAGCAGCGACGGAGCACCTGAAGCTTTCTTT. Its translation: CASSDGAPEAFF.

This chain uses TRBV10-2 with TRBJ2-1; tentative D call: TRBD2 (5 bases). V shed 0 bases and J shed 4 bases, with 13 bases lying between them. The CDR3 is 16 residues long. Looked up from germline, CDR1 is WSHSY and CDR2 is SAAADI. The CDR3 nucleotides read TGCGCCAGCAGTGAGTCCCGTGGCAGCGGATACAATGAGCAGTTCTTC. Translated: CASSESRGSGYNEQFF.

In this sample, this clone turned up a few times. The J gene is TRBJ1-5, the V gene TRBV6-2 or TRBV6-3; 9 bases fit TRBD1. The CDR3 runs 20 residues. Trimming cost V 0 bases and J 2 bases; bases outside gene matches: 14. The germline CDR1 and CDR2 sequences are MNHEY and SVGEGT. As DNA, the CDR3 is TGTGCCAGCAGTTACTCGATTGGGACAGGGATAGTAGACCGCAATCAGCCCCAGCATTTT. Translated: CASSYSIGTGIVDRNQPQHF.